The 29 T cell receptor beta chains reported below all come from one sample, sequenced in a study of molecular identifiers for immune sequencing clone quantification. TCRdb reanalysed the PCR reads using MiXCR and keeps one entry per CDR3 protein. The repertoire holds a few hundred thousand distinct CDR3 sequences, with about 21% as singletons. The sequenced material came from naive CD8+ T cells from blood, with Jurkat cell RNA spiked in. Subset reported: FACS-sorted CD8+CD4-CCR7+CD45RA+ naive T cells. Receptors originate from a human donor in good health. Some libraries in this study had Jurkat cell RNA spiked in.

This clonotype was seen only a few times. This sequence joins TRBV3-1 and TRBJ2-3, with unresolved D. Trimming cost V 4 bases and J 2 bases, with 13 bases left between them. CDR3 length: 15 residues. Germline V gene sequence: CDR1 LGHDT, CDR2 YNNKEL (reference sequence). The CDR3 nucleotides are TGTGCCAGCAGCCTAGACACGGAGTCCACAGATACGCAGTATTTT. It is translated as CASSLDTESTDTQYF.

Ten or more counts support this clonotype. This chain connects TRBV28 to TRBJ2-7, with a tentative D call TRBD2 (5 bases). V lost 5 bases and J 0 bases, leaving 17 bases between the germline ends. The CDR3 loop spans 16 amino acids. The germline CDR1 and CDR2 sequences are MDHEN and SYDVKM. The chain's CDR3 is CASSPPRDTSSYEQYF. As DNA, the CDR3 is TGTGCCAGCAGTCCCCCCCGGGATACGAGCTCCTACGAGCAGTACTTC.

This clonotype was picked up many times. The chain links TRBV4-1 to TRBJ2-7, with 12 bases aligning to TRBD2. V lost 0 bases to trimming and J lost 6 bases; unmatched junction nucleotides: 3. The V gene's germline CDR1 is MGHRA and CDR2 YSYEKL. The CDR3 totals 15 residues. CDR3: CASSQELAGGIEQYF. For the CDR3, the DNA is TGCGCCAGCAGCCAAGAACTAGCGGGGGGAATCGAGCAGTACTTC.

This clonotype has more than one count but fewer than ten. The chain recombines TRBV20-1 with TRBJ2-3, with TRBD2 matching 11 bases. Germline lookup yields CDR1 DFQATT and CDR2 SNEGSKA (reference sequence). V was pared by 0 bases and J by 0 bases, with 8 bases of the junction left unmatched. The length of the CDR3 is 18 residues. The CDR3 DNA reads as TGCAGTGCTAGAGATATTAGCGGGAGGGCCGGGAGCACAGATACGCAGTATTTT. This sequence encodes CSARDISGRAGSTDTQYF.

The chain is built from TRBV30 and TRBJ2-7; D is unclear. Germline CDR1 GTSNPN, CDR2 SVGIG (reference sequence). Deletions cut 1 base from V and 4 bases from J, with 11 bases between. The CDR3 length is 13 residues. CDR3 sequence: CAWSGAASYEQYF. The CDR3, as DNA: TGTGCCTGGAGTGGGGCAGCATCTTACGAGCAGTACTTC.

V usage is TRBV12-3 or TRBV12-4 and J usage is TRBJ1-4, with TRBD1 matching over 12 bases. The CDR3 is 19 residues long. With V trimmed by 6 bases and J by 7 bases, 18 bases remained unmatched. The CDR3 nucleotides read TGTGCCAGCAGCCTCCAGGGACAGGGGGCGTTTTGGCCCGGTGAAAAACTGTTTTTT. Protein product: CASSLQGQGAFWPGEKLFF.

The rearrangement uses TRBV28 and TRBJ1-3; D call uncertain. The germline V gene has CDR1 MDHEN and CDR2 SYDVKM. V dropped 7 bases and J dropped 0 bases, with 4 bases sitting between them. CDR3 length: 12 residues. The chain's CDR3 is CASNFSGNTIYF. The DNA for the CDR3 is TGTGCCAGCAATTTCTCTGGAAACACCATATATTTT.

This clonotype was recorded at least ten times. The chain links TRBV4-3 to TRBJ1-6, with D possibly being TRBD1 (5 bases). The CDR3 consists of 14 residues. V lost 3 bases to trimming and J lost 10 bases, with 13 bases between them. Germline CDR1 is LGHNA and CDR2 is YSLEER. The CDR3 reads CASSQGQGNSPLHF. As DNA, the CDR3 is TGCGCCAGCAGCCAGGGCCAGGGAAACTCACCCCTCCACTTT.

This chain uses TRBV6-2 or TRBV6-3 with TRBJ2-7; 11 nucleotides align to TRBD2. Per germline, CDR1 MNHEY and CDR2 SVGEGT. This CDR3 contains 17 residues. The V segment lost 5 bases and the J segment 6 bases; nucleotides outside the gene matches: 15. The CDR3 coding sequence is TGTGCCAGCAGTGCAAATCTTCTAGCGGGGGGTCCCGGCGAGCAGTACTTC. Protein: CASSANLLAGGPGEQYF.

This clonotype was seen a few times. The chain is built from TRBV13 and TRBJ1-1; D possibly corresponds to TRBD1 (5 bases). The ends were cut back, 5 bases at V and 1 base at J, with 14 bases in the middle. CDR3 size: 15 residues. CDR1 is PRHDT, CDR2 FYEKMQ, per germline (reference sequence). The CDR3 is CASSPYGGTNTEAFF. The CDR3 DNA sequence: TGTGCCAGCAGCCCATATGGGGGGACGAACACTGAAGCTTTCTTT.

This clonotype was seen at least ten times. V and J are TRBV24-1 and TRBJ2-3, with 8 nucleotides matching TRBD1. With 4 bases clipped from V and 1 base from J, the junction kept 3 bases outside the gene matches. The CDR3 sequence is 15 residues long. Germline assignment: CDR1 KGHDR and CDR2 SFDVKD. CDR3 region: CATSETTGGTDTQYF. The CDR3 nucleotides read TGTGCCACCAGTGAAACGACAGGGGGCACAGATACGCAGTATTTT.

Notes on this clonotype: Given a much more abundant clone one base away, this may be a read error. In DNA, the CDR3 is TGCAGTGCTAGAGATAGGGGTGGGGGTCCCTACTCCTACGGGCAGTACTTC. It codes for CSARDRGGGPYSYGQYF. This rearrangement joins TRBV20-1 to TRBJ2-7; D may correspond to TRBD1 or TRBD2 (5 bases each). In germline, CDR1 is DFQATT, CDR2 SNEGSKA (reference sequence). The CDR3 is made up of 17 amino acids.

This clonotype has only one observation. The chain has TRBV12-3 or TRBV12-4 and TRBJ1-5; maybe TRBD1 (6 bases). The V end lost 6 bases, the J end lost 9 bases, and 12 bases lay between the germline ends. This CDR3 is built from 12 residues. CDR3 bases: TGTGCCAGCAGCCCCGAGGACAGGCCCCAGCATTTT. Its protein is CASSPEDRPQHF.

This clonotype was found many times. The rearrangement links TRBV3-1 to TRBJ2-3, with unresolved D. Per germline, CDR1 LGHDT and CDR2 YNNKEL (reference sequence). With 4 bases removed from V and 6 bases from J, the gap between germline ends came to 20 bases. The CDR3 sequence is 16 residues long. CDR3 DNA: TGTGCCAGCAGCCCTTGGGAAGGCGGTATACGGGATACGCAGTATTTT. Translating gives CASSPWEGGIRDTQYF.

This clonotype was observed a handful of times. The V call is TRBV11-2, the J call TRBJ2-1; 9 nucleotides match TRBD2. The germline V gene encodes CDR1 SGHAT and CDR2 FQNNGV. There are 16 residues in the CDR3. The trim removed 1 base at V and 8 bases at J, leaving 9 bases unmatched. The CDR3: CASSLVWAGGLDEQFF. Here the CDR3 DNA reads TGTGCCAGCAGCTTAGTATGGGCGGGGGGGCTGGATGAGCAGTTCTTC.

This clonotype was counted many times. The V gene is TRBV12-3 or TRBV12-4, the J gene TRBJ2-6; D not resolved. This CDR3 spans 15 amino acids. The V and J ends lost 5 bases and 6 bases respectively, with 14 bases between them. CDR3 sequence reads: CASSRASRMANVLTF. The CDR3 nucleotides are TGTGCCAGCAGTCGAGCCTCCAGGATGGCCAACGTCCTGACTTTC.

This clonotype appeared a few times. The J gene is TRBJ1-1, the V gene TRBV12-3 or TRBV12-4; D remains unclear. There are 14 residues in the CDR3. Trimming left V 5 bases short and J 5 bases short, with 15 bases between. The CDR3 spells CASSLPPQTTEAFF. The CDR3 coding sequence is TGTGCCAGCAGTCTCCCGCCCCAGACTACTGAAGCTTTCTTT.

The J gene is TRBJ2-2, the V gene TRBV9; 7 bases align to TRBD2. Germline assignment: CDR1 SGDLS and CDR2 YYNGEE. With 2 bases clipped from V and 0 bases from J, the junction kept 10 bases outside the gene matches. The CDR3 loop spans 18 amino acids. CDR3 in DNA: TGTGCCAGCAGCGTTTCCCAGCTAGCGGTCGCGAACACCGGGGAGCTGTTTTTT. Translated: CASSVSQLAVANTGELFF.

For this clonotype: Sequence at one end of the junction differs from germline and may be a read error. The chain couples TRBV12-3 or TRBV12-4 to TRBJ1-5; D is ambiguous. The length of the CDR3 is 15 residues. The CDR3 DNA reads TGTGCCAGCAGTTCCCTGGGAGGGAATGTTCAGCTCCAGCACTTT. This gives the protein CASSSLGGNVQLQHF.

The genes are TRBV7-9 and TRBJ2-2, with TRBD2 as a possible D gene (6 bases). The CDR3 has 16 residues. Germline-derived CDR1 and CDR2 are SEHNR and FQNEAQ (reference sequence). With 7 bases removed from V and 5 bases from J, the gap between germline ends came to 20 bases. The CDR3 loop reads CASNSEPLGGTGELFF. The CDR3 DNA follows: TGTGCCAGCAACTCTGAGCCGTTGGGGGGAACCGGGGAGCTGTTTTTT.

Concerning this clonotype: At one of its ends the junction is not consistent with the germline gene, which may arise from a read error. The chain joins TRBV18 to TRBJ1-5; D may be TRBD1 (5 bases). The CDR3 totals 16 residues. Germline CDR1 and CDR2: KGHSH and LQKENI. In DNA form, the CDR3 reads TGTGCCAGCTCACCACCGGGGGACCTGAGCAATCAGCCCCGGCATTTT. It yields the protein CASSPPGDLSNQPRHF.

This clonotype has ten or more counts. The gene calls are TRBV2 and TRBJ2-7; D gene unclear. This CDR3 has 11 residues. Germline V gene data show CDR1 as SNHLY and CDR2 as FYNNEI. Trimming removed 9 bases from V and 7 bases from J, with 13 bases in between. The CDR3: CASPPPYEQYF. As DNA, the CDR3 is TGTGCCAGTCCCCCCCCGTATGAGCAGTACTTC.

The chain carries TRBV12-3 or TRBV12-4 and TRBJ2-5; D is unclear. The CDR3 length is 13 residues. V shed 2 bases and J shed 5 bases, with 9 bases lying between them. Written as DNA, the CDR3 is TGTGCCAGCAGTTTATCCATTACCGAGACCCAGTACTTC. This translates into CASSLSITETQYF.

This clonotype was detected only a few times. V usage is TRBV5-1 and J usage is TRBJ1-1, with TRBD1 identical over 7 bases. Germline trimming cut 2 bases from V and 4 bases from J; bases unmatched to any gene: 14. The CDR3 covers 17 residues. The germline gives CDR1 SGHRS, CDR2 YFSETQ. The CDR3 protein is CASSLGSGRGLGTEAFF. CDR3 coding DNA: TGCGCCAGCAGCTTAGGGTCCGGTAGGGGGCTCGGCACTGAAGCTTTCTTT.

About this clonotype itself: The junction and the germline gene differ at one end; a read error may be behind it. The V and J genes are TRBV3-1 and TRBJ2-2; 8 bases align to TRBD1. CDR3 length: 16 amino acids. Germline CDR1 and CDR2: LGHDT and YNNKEL (reference sequence). The DNA for the CDR3 is TGTGCCGGCAGGAACCCCGGACAGGGAGGCACCGGGGAGCTGTTTTTT. It codes for CAGRNPGQGGTGELFF.

The chain has TRBV7-9 and TRBJ2-7, with 15 bases matching TRBD2. Looked up from germline, CDR1 is SEHNR and CDR2 is FQNEAQ (reference sequence). The CDR3 runs to 17 residues. Trimming at V came to 5 bases and at J to 5 bases, leaving 10 bases not matched to a gene. CDR3 loop: CASSPGLAGGPFHEQYF. CDR3 DNA: TGTGCCAGCAGCCCAGGACTAGCGGGGGGGCCTTTTCACGAGCAGTACTTC.

This clonotype was seen repeatedly, ten times or more. V and J are TRBV24-1 and TRBJ2-2, with unresolved D. Germline CDR1 reads KGHDR; CDR2 reads SFDVKD. The ends were cut back, 10 bases at V and 1 base at J, with 12 bases in the middle. The CDR3 runs 14 residues. Written as DNA, the CDR3 is TGTGCCACGGGCGACGACCTGAACACCGGGGAGCTGTTTTTT. Translation gives CATGDDLNTGELFF.

The chain recombines TRBV9 with TRBJ2-3, with a tentative D call TRBD2 (5 bases). Trimming left V 8 bases short and J 2 bases short, with 18 bases between. CDR3 size: 15 residues. Per germline, CDR1 SGDLS and CDR2 YYNGEE. The CDR3 here is CASTKEERPTDTQYF. CDR3 DNA sequence: TGTGCCAGTACCAAGGAGGAGCGCCCCACAGATACGCAGTATTTT.

At least ten counts were recorded for this clonotype. The V and J genes are TRBV27 and TRBJ2-1, with D perhaps given as TRBD1 or TRBD2 (6 bases each). CDR1 is MNHEY and CDR2 is SMNVEV in the germline V gene (reference sequence). This CDR3 comprises 14 residues. V was shortened by 3 bases and J by 5 bases, with 11 bases between the two germline ends. The CDR3 loop is CASSFRGRDNEQFF. The CDR3 DNA sequence: TGTGCCAGCAGTTTCCGGGGGCGCGACAATGAGCAGTTCTTC.